The next 18 T cell receptor beta chains were all read from a single sample in a study of blood T cell repertoires in COVID-19. The assay was immunoSEQ multiplex PCR, and TCRdb's table has in-frame clones only and misses some. The sample holds 350,000 or so clones, more than 75% seen once. Sequencing was carried out using peripheral blood. The origin of the receptors is a woman under 40 with COVID-19, enrolled during active disease.

The CDR3: CASSPSSGRETQYF. Here the CDR3 DNA reads TGTGCCAGCAGCCCTTCTAGCGGGCGAGAGACCCAGTACTTC. The rearrangement links TRBV5-4 to TRBJ2-5; 8 bases map to TRBD2. This CDR3 comprises 14 residues. Germline assignment: CDR1 SGHNT and CDR2 YYREEE (reference sequence). With 4 bases clipped from V and 4 bases from J, the junction kept 6 bases outside the gene matches.

Comments on this clone: Germline and junction disagree at one end, which may indicate a read error. V gene TRBV30 combines with J gene TRBJ2-1; D is ambiguous. This CDR3 region has 13 residues. Germline V lookup: CDR1 GTSNPN, CDR2 SVGIG (reference sequence). In nucleotides, the CDR3 is TGTGCCTGGAGTGTAATTAGTTACAGTGAGCAGTTCTTC. Its translation is CAWSVISYSEQFF.

The gene calls are TRBV10-3 and TRBJ2-5, with D maybe TRBD2 (6 bases). This CDR3 contains 14 residues. With 2 bases removed from V and 4 bases from J, the gap between germline ends came to 11 bases. Germline assignment: CDR1 ENHRY and CDR2 SYGVKD. Here the CDR3 reads CAISEGAGGETQYF. The CDR3 DNA reads as TGTGCCATCAGTGAGGGGGCCGGGGGAGAGACCCAGTACTTC.

V is TRBV5-1 and J is TRBJ2-2, with 12 positions matching TRBD2. This CDR3 comprises 17 residues. The trim removed 4 bases at V and 2 bases at J, leaving 6 bases unmatched. Per the germline V gene, CDR1 is SGHRS and CDR2 is YFSETQ. CDR3 amino acids: CASSIGLAGFNTGELFF. The CDR3 nucleotides read TGCGCCAGCAGCATCGGACTAGCGGGATTCAACACCGGGGAGCTGTTTTTT. The full variable domain, its missing parts supplied by reference TRBV5-1 and TRBJ2-2, is KAGVTQTPRYLIKTRGQQVTLSCSPISGHRSVSWYQQTPGQGLQFLFEYFSETQRNKGNFPGRFSGRQFSNSRSEMNVSTLELGDSALYLCASSIGLAGFNTGELFFGEGSRLTVL.

The chain couples TRBV3-1 (or the pseudogene TRBV3-2) to TRBJ2-1; 8 bases line up with TRBD1. V shed 0 bases and J 12 bases; nucleotides not matched to a gene: 4. CDR3 length: 13 amino acids. Germline lookup yields CDR1 LGHDT and CDR2 YNNKEL (reference sequence). CDR3 DNA sequence: TGTGCCAGCAGCCAAGATTGGACAGGGTCGCAGTTCTTC. Protein product: CASSQDWTGSQFF.

The V and J genes are TRBV7-9 and TRBJ1-6; 9 nucleotides agree with TRBD1. Per the germline V gene, CDR1 is SEHNR and CDR2 is FQNEAQ (reference sequence). V lost 4 bases, J lost 9 bases, and 10 bases stayed unmatched. CDR3 length equals 16 residues. The CDR3 DNA follows: TGTGCCAGCAGCTCTACACAGGGGGCGGCTCGTTCACCCCTCCACTTT. This sequence encodes CASSSTQGAARSPLHF.

CDR3 amino acids: CASSIGPEKNIQYF. The CDR3 region has the DNA TGTGCCAGTAGTATAGGTCCGGAGAAAAACATTCAGTACTTC. The V call is TRBV19, the J call TRBJ2-4; D is unclear. Per the germline V gene, CDR1 is LNHDA and CDR2 is SQIVND (reference sequence). This CDR3 has 14 residues. V lost 1 base to trimming and J lost 4 bases, with 8 bases between them. The complete variable domain, with remaining parts taken from reference TRBV19 and TRBJ2-4, reads DGGITQSPKYLFRKEGQNVTLSCEQNLNHDAMYWYRQDPGQGLRLIYYSQIVNDFQKGDIAEGYSVSREKKESFPLTVTSAQKNPTAFYLCASSIGPEKNIQYFGAGTRLSVL.

This sequence joins TRBV7-2 and TRBJ2-3, with D possibly TRBD2 on 5 matching bases. The germline V and J ends were trimmed by 3 bases and 3 bases, with 10 bases remaining between them. The CDR3 loop spans 14 amino acids. CDR1 SGHTA and CDR2 FQGNSA come from the germline V gene. The CDR3 reads CASSFSPGTDTQYF. In nucleotides, the CDR3 is TGTGCCAGCAGCTTCAGTCCGGGGACAGATACGCAGTATTTT.

The chain has TRBV5-4 and TRBJ2-7, with 9 bases aligning to TRBD1. Losses at the gene ends were 4 bases for V and 2 bases for J; bases not matched to a gene: 7. Per germline, CDR1 SGHNT and CDR2 YYREEE (reference sequence). The CDR3 totals 15 residues. CDR3 residues: CASSASGTGPYEQYF. In nucleotides, the CDR3 is TGTGCCAGCAGCGCATCCGGGACAGGGCCCTACGAGCAGTACTTC. The variable domain in full, with the rest retrieved from reference TRBV5-4 and TRBJ2-7, is ETGVTQSPTHLIKTRGQQVTLRCSSQSGHNTVSWYQQALGQGPQFIFQYYREEENGRGNFPPRFSGLQFPNYSSELNVNALELDDSALYLCASSASGTGPYEQYFGPGTRLTVT.

The chain couples TRBV5-6 to TRBJ2-7, with D maybe TRBD2 (5 bases). V was trimmed by 0 bases and J by 6 bases, leaving 10 bases between them. CDR3 length: 13 residues. The germline V gene encodes CDR1 SGHDT and CDR2 YYEEEE. In DNA form, the CDR3 reads TGTGCCAGCAGCTTGGACCCCGAGGGCGAGCAGTACTTC. Its protein is CASSLDPEGEQYF.

This clone was picked up a small number of times. This chain connects TRBV10-2 to TRBJ2-7; 11 bases align to TRBD2. Germline CDR1 and CDR2: WSHSY and SAAADI. CDR3 size: 16 residues. The V and J ends lost 4 bases and 0 bases, in that order; junction bases with no gene match: 5. The CDR3 nucleotides are TGCGCCAGCAGTGCCTTAGCGGGAGGGCCCTCCTACGAGCAGTACTTC. It encodes CASSALAGGPSYEQYF.

The chain combines TRBV5-1 with TRBJ2-1; 7 bases are a match to TRBD2. CDR1 and CDR2 (germline): SGHRS, YFSETQ. This CDR3 spans 15 amino acids. The V gene end was trimmed by 0 bases and the J gene end by 6 bases; junction bases not matched to a gene: 6. This chain's CDR3 is CASSLDRTRSNEQFF. The CDR3 DNA reads TGCGCCAGCAGCTTGGATCGGACTAGGAGCAATGAGCAGTTCTTC. Combining the CDR3 with reference TRBV5-1 and TRBJ2-1 gives the whole variable domain KAGVTQTPRYLIKTRGQQVTLSCSPISGHRSVSWYQQTPGQGLQFLFEYFSETQRNKGNFPGRFSGRQFSNSRSEMNVSTLELGDSALYLCASSLDRTRSNEQFFGPGTRLTVL.

This clone was seen more than once but under ten times. The V call is TRBV3-1 (or the pseudogene TRBV3-2), the J call TRBJ2-2; 10 positions agree with TRBD2. Germline loops: CDR1 LGHDT, CDR2 YNNKEL (reference sequence). CDR3 length equals 15 residues. V lost 4 bases, J lost 1 base, and 0 bases stayed unmatched. The CDR3 reads CASSRTSGNTGELFF. The CDR3 DNA sequence: TGTGCCAGCAGCCGGACTAGCGGGAACACCGGGGAGCTGTTTTTT.

The chain has TRBV4-2 and TRBJ1-4; maybe TRBD1 (5 bases). V was shortened by 1 base and J by 5 bases, with 14 bases between the two germline ends. Per germline, CDR1 LGHNA and CDR2 YNFKEQ. The CDR3 length is 16 residues. For the CDR3, the DNA is TGTGCCAGCAGCCAAGGGGGTTGGGGCGGCAATGAAAAACTGTTTTTT. This sequence encodes CASSQGGWGGNEKLFF.

For the CDR3, the DNA is TGTGCCAGCAGTTTACCAACAGGGACGTTCAATCAGCCCCAGCATTTT. Translating gives CASSLPTGTFNQPQHF. The rearrangement links TRBV28 to TRBJ1-5; maybe TRBD1 (6 bases). The ends were cut back, 2 bases at V and 3 bases at J, with 14 bases in the middle. The CDR3 loop spans 16 amino acids. CDR1 MDHEN and CDR2 SYDVKM come from the germline V gene.

In this sample, this clone turned up a few times. The chain carries TRBV7-2 and TRBJ1-1, with TRBD1 identical over 9 bases. Germline V lookup: CDR1 SGHTA, CDR2 FQGNSA. V shed 7 bases, J shed 0 bases, and the junction held 9 bases outside the gene matches. The CDR3 loop spans 16 amino acids. The CDR3 nucleotides are TGTGCCAGCACCCGCCCGGGACAGGGAGTGAACACTGAAGCTTTCTTT. Translated, it gives CASTRPGQGVNTEAFF.

The chain joins TRBV2 to TRBJ2-2; D is ambiguous. Per the germline V gene, CDR1 is SNHLY and CDR2 is FYNNEI. Trimming removed 6 bases from V and 11 bases from J, with 19 bases in between. This CDR3 has 14 residues. The chain's CDR3 is CASSSMMRPLELFF. In nucleotides, the CDR3 is TGTGCCAGCAGCTCGATGATGCGGCCATTAGAGCTGTTTTTT.

This clone has just a few counts. J is TRBJ2-7 and V is TRBV5-6, with TRBD1 matching over 9 bases. V lost 3 bases, J lost 4 bases, and 20 bases stayed unmatched. CDR3 length: 19 amino acids. Germline assignment: CDR1 SGHDT and CDR2 YYEEEE. CDR3 sequence: CASSSSPGTGLIKVYEQYF. Here the CDR3 DNA reads TGTGCCAGCAGCTCATCCCCGGGGACAGGGCTAATAAAGGTGTACGAGCAGTACTTC.